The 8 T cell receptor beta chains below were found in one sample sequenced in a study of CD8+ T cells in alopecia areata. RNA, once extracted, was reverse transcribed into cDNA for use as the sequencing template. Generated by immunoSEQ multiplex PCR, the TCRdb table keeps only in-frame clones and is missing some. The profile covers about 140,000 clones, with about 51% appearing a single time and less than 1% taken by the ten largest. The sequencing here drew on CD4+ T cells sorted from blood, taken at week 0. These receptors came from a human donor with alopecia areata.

The CDR3 sequence: CAWSVRRYEAFF. In DNA, the CDR3 is TGTGCCTGGAGTGTACGGCGGTATGAAGCTTTCTTT. The rearrangement joins TRBV30 to TRBJ1-1; D is uncertain. The CDR3 extends over 12 amino acids. Germline assignment: CDR1 GTSNPN and CDR2 SVGIG (reference sequence). The V end was cut by 0 bases, the J end by 7 bases, with 9 bases between.

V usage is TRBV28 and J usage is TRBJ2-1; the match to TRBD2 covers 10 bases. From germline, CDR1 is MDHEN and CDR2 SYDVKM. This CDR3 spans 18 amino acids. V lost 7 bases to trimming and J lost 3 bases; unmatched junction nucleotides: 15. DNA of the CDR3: TGTGCCAGCAAACCAGGGAGGGCTAGCGGGAGTCTCTACAATGAGCAGTTCTTC. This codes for CASKPGRASGSLYNEQFF.

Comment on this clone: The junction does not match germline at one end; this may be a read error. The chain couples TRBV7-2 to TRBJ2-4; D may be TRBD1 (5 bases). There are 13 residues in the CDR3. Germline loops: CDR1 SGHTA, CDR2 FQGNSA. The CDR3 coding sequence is TGTGCCAGCAGCTTAGCGGTACCAGGGCTTATTCGGTTC. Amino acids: CASSLAVPGLIRF.

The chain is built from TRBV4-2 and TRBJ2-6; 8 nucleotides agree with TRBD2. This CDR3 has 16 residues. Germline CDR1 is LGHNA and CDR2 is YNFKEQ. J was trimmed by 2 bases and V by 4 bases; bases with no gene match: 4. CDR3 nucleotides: TGTGCCAGCAGCCCGGGGGGGGAGACTGGGGCCAACGTCCTGACTTTC. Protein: CASSPGGETGANVLTF.

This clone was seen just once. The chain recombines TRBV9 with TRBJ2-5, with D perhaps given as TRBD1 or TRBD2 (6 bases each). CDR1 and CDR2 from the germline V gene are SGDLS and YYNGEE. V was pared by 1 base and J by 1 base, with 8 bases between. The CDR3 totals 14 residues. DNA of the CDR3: TGTGCCAGCAGCGTAAGGGGGGTCCAAGAGACCCAGTACTTC. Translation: CASSVRGVQETQYF.

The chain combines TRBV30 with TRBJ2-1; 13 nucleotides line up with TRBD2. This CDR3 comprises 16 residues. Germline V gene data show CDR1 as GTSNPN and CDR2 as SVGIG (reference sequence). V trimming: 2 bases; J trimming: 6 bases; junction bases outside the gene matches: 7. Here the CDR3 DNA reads TGTGCCTGGAGTCCAACTAGCGGGAGGGTACGCAATGAGCAGTTCTTC. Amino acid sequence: CAWSPTSGRVRNEQFF.

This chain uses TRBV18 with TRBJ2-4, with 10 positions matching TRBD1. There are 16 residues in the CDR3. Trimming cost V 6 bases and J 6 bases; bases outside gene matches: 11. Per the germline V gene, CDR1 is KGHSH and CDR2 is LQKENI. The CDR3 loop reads CASSPLAGDRGNIQYF. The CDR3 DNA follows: TGTGCCAGCTCCCCCTTGGCGGGGGACAGGGGAAACATTCAGTACTTC.

CDR3 residues: CAWSVSRVTNEQFF. Here the CDR3 DNA reads TGTGCCTGGAGTGTATCTAGAGTAACAAATGAGCAGTTCTTC. V gene TRBV30 combines with J gene TRBJ2-1; no clear D. Germline V gene lookup returns CDR1 GTSNPN and CDR2 SVGIG (reference sequence). The CDR3 totals 14 residues. V dropped 0 bases and J dropped 7 bases, with 13 bases sitting between them.